The T cell receptor (beta chain) described here comes from a study of cytomegalovirus exposure and HLA in healthy donors. As concerns this clone: Antigen specificity is unknown.

Study conclusions and caveats: High specificity and sensitivity for cytomegalovirus status were reported for the classifier. Some TCR beta chains (164 of them) were listed as cytomegalovirus-associated. Among immune exposure information, only CMV serostatus was available.

PCR amplification relied on 60 Vbeta primers (plus 13 Jbeta primers). Sequencing used immunoSEQ multiplex PCR; TCRdb keeps in-frame clones, though not all of them. The sample includes about 140,000 clones, roughly 79% of them seen just once. The V segment lost 5 bases and the J segment 6 bases; nucleotides outside the gene matches: 7. The CDR3 is 15 amino acids. The V gene's germline CDR1 is MNHEY and CDR2 SMNVEV (reference sequence). V and J are TRBV27 and TRBJ1-2; 12 nucleotides match TRBD1. This receptor was taken from a man aged 25 to 45 in good health and CMV-seropositive. Sequenced material: PBMCs. The CDR3 nucleotides are TGTGCCAGCAGTCGATCCGGGACAGGGGGCGATGGCTACACCTTC. Protein product: CASSRSGTGGDGYTF.